This TCR beta chain emerged from a study of a mutant IDH1 vaccine in newly diagnosed glioma. Study summary: Beforehand, treatment had been radiotherapy, temozolomide, or both; the majority received both.

Time point indicated: week 5, during vaccination. What each vaccine dose contained was 300 ug of mutant IDH1 20-mer peptide, accompanied by topical imiquimod. Donors had new WHO grade 3 or 4 IDH1-mutant, ATRX-lost astrocytomas. This CDR3 contains 13 residues. Trimming at V came to 8 bases and at J to 9 bases, leaving 10 bases not matched to a gene. CDR1 is MNHNY and CDR2 is SVGAGI in the germline V gene (reference sequence). To note about this clone: Its specificity is unknown.

TCRdb's copy holds only in-frame clones and misses some; the assay was immunoSEQ multiplex PCR. The repertoire has 40,000 to 55,000 clones, around 78% of them found once; the top ten carry roughly 4.8%. This chain joins TRBV6-6 and TRBJ1-1; 9 bases line up with TRBD1. Sequencing used PBMCs, obtained from a glioma patient whose treatment included an IDH1 peptide vaccine. The receptor comes from a man in his fifties or sixties with glioma. This chain's CDR3 is CASRGTGNMKAFF. CDR3 coding DNA: TGTGCCAGCCGCGGGACAGGGAACATGAAAGCTTTCTTT.